Shown below are 10 T cell receptor beta chains from a single sample sequenced in a study of CD8 T cells in Susac syndrome. A quantity of about 0.5 to 1 ug RNA underwent reverse transcription using random hexamers. MiXCR was run by TCRdb on the immunoSEQ multiplex PCR reads, yielding one entry per CDR3 protein. The data contain about 240,000 distinct CDR3 sequences, 90% to 96% of them singletons. Sequenced input: CD4+ T cells from PBMCs. These receptors came from a human donor with Susac syndrome.

The chain uses TRBV30 and TRBJ2-4; D remains unclear. Trimming pared 4 bases from V and 1 base from J, leaving 5 bases between. This CDR3 spans 12 amino acids. Germline V CDR1 and CDR2: GTSNPN, SVGIG (reference sequence). This CDR3 is CAWNLAKNIQYF. The DNA of the CDR3 is TGTGCCTGGAACTTGGCCAAAAACATTCAGTACTTC. The full variable domain, in which reference TRBV30 and TRBJ2-4 provide the parts outside the CDR3, is SQTIHQWPATLVQPVGSPLSLECTVEGTSNPNLYWYRQAAGRGLQLLFYSVGIGQISSEVPQNLSASRPQDRQFILSSKKLLLSDSGFYLCAWNLAKNIQYFGAGTRLSVL.

This chain uses TRBV18 with TRBJ1-1, with D perhaps TRBD1 (6 bases). This CDR3 contains 14 residues. CDR1 and CDR2 from the germline V gene are KGHSH and LQKENI. V lost 3 bases to trimming and J lost 3 bases, with 11 bases between them. The CDR3 spells CASSPRKGDTEAFF. For the CDR3, the DNA is TGTGCCAGCTCACCCCGGAAGGGGGACACTGAAGCTTTCTTT.

The CDR3 region is CASSLTESTDTQYF. CDR3 nucleotide sequence: TGTGCCAGCAGCTTAACCGAAAGCACAGATACGCAGTATTTT. The chain carries TRBV7-8 and TRBJ2-3; D is unclear. Germline V gene sequence: CDR1 SGHVS, CDR2 FQNEAQ. Trimming cost V 2 bases and J 0 bases, with 6 bases left between them. CDR3 length: 14 residues.

The rearrangement uses TRBV7-3 and TRBJ2-5; D might be TRBD1 or TRBD2, each matching 5 bases. Germline V CDR1 and CDR2: SGHTA, FQGTGA. Trimming left V 5 bases short and J 0 bases short, with 19 bases between. CDR3 size: 17 residues. In DNA, the CDR3 is TGTGCCAGCAGCAAAGGGGTACCGGGACCGTACCAAGAGACCCAGTACTTC. Translation: CASSKGVPGPYQETQYF.

In its sample, this clonotype was seen once. The chain joins TRBV6-5 to TRBJ2-7, with 7 bases that match TRBD2. Germline loops: CDR1 MNHEY, CDR2 SVGAGI. With V trimmed by 6 bases and J by 3 bases, 11 bases remained unmatched. This CDR3 spans 15 amino acids. The CDR3 here is CASSRTSGTFYEQYF. The DNA of the CDR3 is TGTGCCAGCAGCCGGACCAGCGGGACCTTCTACGAGCAGTACTTC.

This chain joins TRBV28 and TRBJ2-7, with 7 positions matching TRBD1. CDR3 length: 16 residues. CDR1 and CDR2 (germline): MDHEN, SYDVKM. The V gene end was trimmed by 4 bases and the J gene end by 6 bases; junction bases not matched to a gene: 15. The chain's CDR3 is CASSSLRGITKGEQYF. For the CDR3, the DNA is TGTGCCAGCAGTTCGCTCAGGGGGATCACAAAGGGCGAGCAGTACTTC.

The rearrangement links TRBV6-1 to TRBJ2-5; the match to TRBD1 covers 9 bases. This CDR3 is built from 16 residues. Germline CDR1 MNHNS, CDR2 SASEGT. The J segment lost 1 base and the V segment lost 7 bases, leaving 10 bases of the junction unmatched. In DNA, the CDR3 is TGTGCCAGCACCCGCCAAACAGGGGGCGGCCAAGAGACCCAGTACTTC. The encoded protein is CASTRQTGGGQETQYF.

V and J are TRBV7-8 and TRBJ1-5; D uncertain. The V and J ends lost 5 bases and 4 bases respectively, with 9 bases between them. The CDR3 length is 13 residues. The germline V gene has CDR1 SGHVS and CDR2 FQNEAQ. CDR3 loop: CASSPLSNQPQHF. The CDR3 nucleotides are TGTGCCAGCAGCCCCCTGAGTAATCAGCCCCAGCATTTT.

The chain joins TRBV11-3 to TRBJ2-5, with 7 bases identical to TRBD2. Germline CDR1 and CDR2: SGHNT and YENEEA. With 7 bases clipped from V and 5 bases from J, the junction kept 13 bases outside the gene matches. This CDR3 has 15 amino acids. As DNA, the CDR3 is TGTGCCAGCACCAGTGGGGGGGAGCTTGGGGAGACCCAGTACTTC. It is translated as CASTSGGELGETQYF.

The DNA of the CDR3 is TGTGCCAGCAGCGGCCTCACGAACACTGAAGCTTTCTTT. It translates to CASSGLTNTEAFF. The chain uses TRBV9 and TRBJ1-1, with unresolved D. CDR3 length equals 13 residues. V gave up 3 bases and J gave up 1 base, with 7 bases separating them. Germline assignment: CDR1 SGDLS and CDR2 YYNGEE.